This T cell receptor (beta chain) was obtained from a study of spatial heterogeneity in lung cancer. Time point specified: sample taken at primary tumor resection. MiXCR was run by TCRdb on the 5' RACE reads, yielding one entry per CDR3 protein. The sample consists of roughly 80,000 distinct CDR3 sequences, approximately 8% of them appearing once. This clonotype was recorded many times. The input for sequencing was PBMCs, taken at surgery. The receptor's source is a male donor with early-stage non-small cell lung cancer.

The CDR3 loop is CASSPDRSPYNEQFF. The CDR3 nucleotides are TGTGCCAGCAGTCCCGACAGGTCTCCCTACAATGAGCAGTTCTTC. This chain links TRBV27 with TRBJ2-1; a weak D match, TRBD1 (6 bases). Deletions cut 5 bases from V and 2 bases from J, with 13 bases between. This CDR3 has 15 residues. CDR1 and CDR2 (germline): MNHEY, SMNVEV (reference sequence).